These 6 T cell receptor beta chains were sequenced from one sample in a study of cytomegalovirus exposure and HLA in healthy donors. The PCR had 60 Vbeta and 13 Jbeta primers. Sequencing was performed with immunoSEQ multiplex PCR; in TCRdb, only in-frame clones are kept and a portion is missing. Seen here are 45,000 to 65,000 clones, approximately 77% observed once, and the top ten hold approximately 2.8%. Sequenced: PBMCs. The receptor set was obtained from a woman in her late teens or twenties in good health and CMV-seronegative.

This chain uses TRBV6-5 with TRBJ1-1; possible D gene TRBD1, 5 bases. The V end was cut by 5 bases, the J end by 4 bases, with 17 bases between. The CDR3 extends over 15 amino acids. Germline V gives CDR1 MNHEY, CDR2 SVGAGI. As DNA, the CDR3 is TGTGCCAGCAGTCTTTCGCAGGGATATAGCACTGAAGCTTTCTTT. This encodes CASSLSQGYSTEAFF.

The rearrangement joins TRBV5-1 to TRBJ1-1; 10 positions agree with TRBD1. CDR1 is SGHRS, CDR2 YFSETQ, per germline. With 4 bases clipped from V and 7 bases from J, the junction kept 7 bases outside the gene matches. CDR3 length equals 14 residues. The DNA for the CDR3 is TGCGCCAGCAGCCAGACAGGGGGCGCGGGTGAAGCTTTCTTT. This codes for CASSQTGGAGEAFF.

The V call is TRBV28, the J call TRBJ2-2; 11 bases line up with TRBD2. The CDR3 is 15 amino acids. The ends lost 9 bases at V and 1 base at J; junction bases unmatched: 4. CDR1 is MDHEN, CDR2 SYDVKM, per germline. In DNA form, the CDR3 reads TGTGCCAGTTTTCTAGCGGGAGGGAACACCGGGGAGCTGTTTTTT. Protein sequence: CASFLAGGNTGELFF.

This chain uses TRBV7-8 with TRBJ2-3; D gene ambiguous. V was shortened by 5 bases and J by 1 base, with 13 bases between the two germline ends. CDR1 SGHVS and CDR2 FQNEAQ come from the germline V gene. The CDR3 sequence is 15 residues long. CDR3 DNA: TGTGCCAGCAGCCCCGCAGTTGCGGGCACAGATACGCAGTATTTT. Translated: CASSPAVAGTDTQYF.

V gene TRBV7-2 combines with J gene TRBJ2-2; 7 bases agree with TRBD2. This CDR3 is 15 amino acids long. Germline assignment: CDR1 SGHTA and CDR2 FQGNSA. V dropped 2 bases and J dropped 7; count of bases not matched to a gene: 7. CDR3 in amino acids: CASSLRAGVVGELFF. CDR3 sequence (DNA): TGTGCCAGCAGCTTAAGGGCGGGGGTCGTCGGGGAGCTGTTTTTT. The full variable domain, with the rest looked up from reference TRBV7-2 and TRBJ2-2, is GAGVSQSPSNKVTEKGKDVELRCDPISGHTALYWYRQSLGQGLEFLIYFQGNSAPDKSGLPSDRFSAERTGGSVSTLTIQRTQQEDSAVYLCASSLRAGVVGELFFGEGSRLTVL.

The chain uses TRBV28 and TRBJ1-5; possibly TRBD1 for D (6 bases). CDR1 is MDHEN, CDR2 SYDVKM, per germline. V shed 3 bases and J shed 1 base, with 7 bases lying between them. This CDR3 has 14 amino acids. CDR3: CASSFGQSNQPQHF. The DNA for the CDR3 is TGTGCCAGCAGTTTTGGACAGAGCAATCAGCCCCAGCATTTT.